These T cell receptor beta chains were read from a single sample in a study of T cell repertoires in ileal Crohn's disease. Generated by immunoSEQ multiplex PCR, the TCRdb table keeps only in-frame clones and is missing some. The repertoire holds about 15,000 clones, with 70% to 90% as singletons. Sequenced input: ileal tissue. The receptors derive from an adult with Crohn's disease. CDR3s include the opening cysteine and the closing phenylalanine or tryptophan. A D gene is named only where the DNA matches it firmly. Part of the rows lack a size; the others show once, few, many or a class for expanded clones.

V	J	D	size	DNA	CDR3
TRBV7-2	TRBJ2-7	TRBD2	once	TGTGCCAGCAGCTTGACAGGCGGGGGGGCCTACGAGCAGTACTTC	CASSLTGGGAYEQYF
TRBV6-5	TRBJ2-7	-	-	TGTGCCAGCAGTTACTCCGGGCAGGGATTGCCCTACGAGCAGTACTTC	CASSYSGQGLPYEQYF
TRBV10-1	TRBJ1-4	TRBD1	few	TGCGCCAGCAGGACAGGGCTTAATGAAAAACTGTTTTTT	CASRTGLNEKLFF
TRBV4-2	TRBJ2-7	TRBD2	-	TGTGCCAGCAGCCTGCGGGACTACCCATCCGAGCAGTACTTC	CASSLRDYPSEQYF
TRBV7-6	TRBJ1-6	TRBD1	-	TGTGCCAGCAGCCCATACAGGGGCCCGGGGGATTCACCCCTCCACTTT	CASSPYRGPGDSPLHF
TRBV23-1	TRBJ2-7	-	-	TGCGCCAGCAGTCAGTCACCGGGACATATCTACGAGCAGTACTTC	CASSQSPGHIYEQYF
TRBV18	TRBJ2-7	-	-	TGTGCCAGCTCACACCCGACTGTTTCCTACGAGCAGTACTTC	CASSHPTVSYEQYF
TRBV6-4	TRBJ2-7	TRBD2	once	TGTGCCAGCAGGACTAGCGGGGGGGCCAAGAGATACGAGCAGTACTTC	CASRTSGGAKRYEQYF
TRBV30	TRBJ2-3	TRBD2	-	TGTGCCTGGAGTCCCCCCCGGACTAGCGGGACCACAGATACGCAGTATTTT	CAWSPPRTSGTTDTQYF
TRBV19	TRBJ1-1	-	once	TGTGCCAGTAGTATCCTCGGGCAGGGGACTGAAGCTTTCTTT	CASSILGQGTEAFF
TRBV19	TRBJ2-3	-	-	TGTGCCAGTAGTGACGGCGGGGCGGGCACAGATACGCAGTATTTT	CASSDGGAGTDTQYF
TRBV10-3	TRBJ2-3	TRBD1	-	TGTGCCATCAGTGAGATGTCGGACAGGGGTTTAACAGATACGCAGTATTTT	CAISEMSDRGLTDTQYF
TRBV29-1	TRBJ2-1	-	-	TGCAGCGTTGAAGAACACCCCGCCGGCGGCAATGAGCAGTTCTTC	CSVEEHPAGGNEQFF
TRBV14	TRBJ1-3	-	-	TGTGCCAGCAGCCAAGACAGCTCTGGAAACACCATATATTTT	CASSQDSSGNTIYF
TRBV4-1	TRBJ2-1	TRBD2	-	TGCGCCAGCAGCCAGACTAGCGGGGGGGCCCGGAACGAGCAGTTCTTC	CASSQTSGGARNEQFF
TRBV6-5	TRBJ1-1	-	-	TGTGCCAGCAGCACGAGCACTGAAGCTTTCTTT	CASSTSTEAFF
TRBV10-2	TRBJ2-4	TRBD1	-	TGCGCCAGCAGTGAGTCAAGGGGGCGGCACATTCAGTACTTC	CASSESRGRHIQYF
TRBV5-4	TRBJ2-7	TRBD2	-	TGTGCCAGCAGCCGTTTCCCCAGCGGGGCCTACGAGCAGTACTTC	CASSRFPSGAYEQYF
TRBV4-1	TRBJ2-1	-	-	TGCGCCAGCAGCCAATATCAACAGGGGGGGTACTACAGCTCCTACAATGAGCAGTTCTTC	CASSQYQQGGYYSSYNEQFF